This T cell receptor beta chain emerged from a study of T cell responses to AZD1222 COVID-19 vaccine. Study-wide results and limits: Rises in breadth and depth of Spike-specific TCRs came after two AZD1222 doses. Regions 160-218 and 743-854 held dominance among vaccine-associated CD4 TCRs, which spanned spike. The donor group comprised mostly white British people and more females; the analysis possibly underestimated clonal diversity.

Note on this clone: The antigen is unknown.

This CDR3 has 15 residues. Trimming stripped 4 bases from V and 0 bases from J, with 11 bases between. Germline CDR1 SGHRS, CDR2 YFSETQ. Method: immunoSEQ multiplex PCR; TCRdb's copy keeps in-frame clones and lacks some. The table includes tens of thousands of clones, roughly 88% detected once. The clonotype comes from an adult in good health. This material consisted of peripheral blood, taken on day 0 of AZD1222 vaccination. V gene TRBV5-1 combines with J gene TRBJ2-1, with D perhaps TRBD1 or TRBD2 (5 bases each). This chain's CDR3 is CASSPRDGSYNEQFF. DNA for the CDR3: TGCGCCAGCAGCCCCCGGGACGGCTCCTACAATGAGCAGTTCTTC.